The clone carrying this TCR beta chain was seen once. The data stem from a study of blood T cell repertoires in COVID-19. The germline CDR1 and CDR2 sequences are SGHNT and YYREEE (reference sequence). The CDR3 totals 14 residues. The J segment lost 4 bases and the V segment lost 3 bases, leaving 4 bases of the junction unmatched. Some clones are missing from TCRdb's copy, which holds only in-frame ones; the method was immunoSEQ multiplex PCR. The table lists approximately 400,000 clones, around 87% of them singletons. The clonotype comes from a man in his thirties or forties who had recovered from COVID-19. The sample taken for sequencing was PBMCs or T cells enriched from blood (not recorded which). J is TRBJ1-5 and V is TRBV5-4; 7 bases are a match to TRBD1. The CDR3 loop is CASSSGTANQPQHF. The CDR3 bases are TGTGCCAGCAGCTCGGGGACAGCGAATCAGCCCCAGCATTTT.